The 14 T cell receptor beta chains reported below all come from one sample, sequenced in a study of shared clonotypes between healthy human individuals. The naive CD8 population came from CD45RO-negative cells selected for CCR7, without terminally differentiated effector memory CD45RA+ cells. Profiled with immunoSEQ multiplex PCR; TCRdb holds only in-frame clones, not every one. Among under 600,000 clones listed, 95% to 98% were seen once. Input material: naive CD8+ T cells sorted from blood. The receptors were sampled from a man younger than 45 in good health.

This clone has only one observation. The chain employs TRBV12-5 and TRBJ2-1, with 8 bases matching TRBD2. This CDR3 is built from 12 residues. In germline, CDR1 is LGHNT, CDR2 FRNRAP. J was trimmed by 5 bases and V by 8 bases; bases with no gene match: 2. Written as DNA, the CDR3 is TGTGCTAGTCTAGCGGGTGACAATGAGCAGTTCTTC. It translates to CASLAGDNEQFF.

This sequence joins TRBV14 and TRBJ1-1; a possible D gene is TRBD1 (6 bases). The CDR3 contains 14 residues. V dropped 4 bases and J dropped 4 bases, with 13 bases sitting between them. Looked up from germline, CDR1 is SGHDN and CDR2 is FVKESK. The CDR3 reads CASSRQGLGTEAFF. The CDR3 nucleotides read TGTGCCAGCAGCCGGCAGGGGCTAGGCACTGAAGCTTTCTTT.

The chain uses TRBV7-2 and TRBJ1-4; D gene ambiguous. V was shortened by 1 base and J by 0 bases, with 9 bases between the two germline ends. Per germline, CDR1 SGHTA and CDR2 FQGNSA. CDR3 size: 16 residues. CDR3 DNA: TGTGCCAGCAGCTTAGAGGTCGGGGCAACTAATGAAAAACTGTTTTTT. Its translation: CASSLEVGATNEKLFF.

The V and J genes are TRBV5-5 and TRBJ2-7; no clear D gene. V was clipped by 4 bases and J by 2 bases, with 7 bases between them. Per the germline V gene, CDR1 is SGHKS and CDR2 is YYEKEE (reference sequence). The CDR3 runs 12 residues. The CDR3 is CASSHTAYEQYF. The CDR3 DNA sequence: TGTGCCAGCAGCCACACTGCCTACGAGCAGTACTTC.

Details on this clone: Different DNA sequences within this sample yield the same CDR3. The V gene is TRBV6-6, the J gene TRBJ1-2, with TRBD1 as a possible D gene (5 bases). CDR3 length: 11 residues. V was cut by 9 bases and J by 3 bases, with 8 bases left in between. Germline V gene lookup returns CDR1 MNHNY and CDR2 SVGAGI (reference sequence). The CDR3 region has the DNA TGTGCCAGTCGGGGGGACTATGGCTACACCTTC. Protein: CASRGDYGYTF.

The chain links TRBV27 to TRBJ2-7, with 8 bases that match TRBD2. The V and J ends lost 7 bases and 0 bases, in that order; junction bases with no gene match: 8. Germline-derived CDR1 and CDR2 are MNHEY and SMNVEV (reference sequence). The CDR3 has 15 residues. The CDR3 DNA reads as TGTGCCAGCACCCGGGGCGGGGGGAGCTCCTACGAGCAGTACTTC. It codes for CASTRGGGSSYEQYF.

V gene TRBV5-6 combines with J gene TRBJ2-5; 8 nucleotides line up with TRBD1. This CDR3 region has 16 residues. With V trimmed by 0 bases and J by 4 bases, 8 bases remained unmatched. The germline CDR1 and CDR2 sequences are SGHDT and YYEEEE. In nucleotides, the CDR3 is TGTGCCAGCAGCTTGGTCGCAGGGGGCTTAGGAGAGACCCAGTACTTC. It yields the protein CASSLVAGGLGETQYF.

The chain couples TRBV14 to TRBJ2-7, with 10 bases aligning to TRBD1. The CDR3 extends over 17 amino acids. CDR1 and CDR2 from the germline V gene are SGHDN and FVKESK. V lost 0 bases and J lost 0; bases outside the gene matches: 5. The CDR3 nucleotides are TGTGCCAGCAGCCAAGACCGGGACAGGGGTTTCTCCTACGAGCAGTACTTC. Translated, it gives CASSQDRDRGFSYEQYF.

The CDR3 bases are TGTGCCAGCAGCGTAGCCGCGGAGGACAGGATCTATGGCTACACCTTC. As protein: CASSVAAEDRIYGYTF. The chain joins TRBV9 to TRBJ1-2; 7 positions match TRBD1. The V segment lost 0 bases and the J segment 4 bases; nucleotides outside the gene matches: 9. The CDR3 has 16 residues. Per germline, CDR1 SGDLS and CDR2 YYNGEE.

The chain combines TRBV2 with TRBJ1-2, with TRBD1 matching over 11 bases. V lost 9 bases and J lost 8; bases outside the gene matches: 11. CDR3 length: 14 amino acids. Germline V gene sequence: CDR1 SNHLY, CDR2 FYNNEI. The CDR3 here is CASSGQGAVYGYTF. The CDR3 DNA follows: TGTGCCAGTTCCGGACAGGGGGCTGTTTACGGCTACACCTTC. The whole variable domain, filled in from reference TRBV2 and TRBJ1-2, reads EPEVTQTPSHQVTQMGQEVILRCVPISNHLYFYWYRQILGQKVEFLVSFYNNEISEKSEIFDDQFSVERPDGSNFTLKIRSTKLEDSAMYFCASSGQGAVYGYTFGSGTRLTVV.

This clone was detected once. The V gene is TRBV28, the J gene TRBJ2-1; 9 positions match TRBD1. V lost 7 bases, J lost 5 bases, and 12 bases stayed unmatched. Looked up from germline, CDR1 is MDHEN and CDR2 is SYDVKM. The CDR3 runs 16 residues. Written as DNA, the CDR3 is TGTGCCAGCAACTTCAACCGGGACAGGGCGGACAATGAGCAGTTCTTC. Translation gives CASNFNRDRADNEQFF.

CDR3 DNA sequence: TGTGCCAGCTCACCAAAGGACGGGACAGCAAATTTCCCCTACGAGCAGTACTTC. It specifies CASSPKDGTANFPYEQYF. V gene TRBV18 combines with J gene TRBJ2-7; 7 bases line up with TRBD1. This CDR3 spans 18 amino acids. The trim removed 2 bases at V and 2 bases at J, leaving 15 bases unmatched. CDR1 is KGHSH and CDR2 is LQKENI in the germline V gene.

This clone was seen a single time. The chain joins TRBV28 to TRBJ1-3; D is perhaps TRBD1 (5 bases). V gave up 2 bases and J gave up 5 bases, with 13 bases separating them. CDR3 length: 15 amino acids. Looked up from germline, CDR1 is MDHEN and CDR2 is SYDVKM. The CDR3, as DNA: TGTGCCAGCAGTTTAGAGAGGGCAGGGAGAAACACCATATATTTT. It specifies CASSLERAGRNTIYF.

The V and J genes are TRBV10-2 and TRBJ2-1; D gene unclear. The CDR3 is 16 amino acids. Germline V gene sequence: CDR1 WSHSY, CDR2 SAAADI. V lost 3 bases, J lost 4 bases, and 16 bases lay in between. The CDR3 spells CASSELGGNDYNEQFF. CDR3 in DNA: TGCGCCAGCAGTGAACTCGGTGGGAACGATTACAATGAGCAGTTCTTC.